The T cell receptor (beta chain) under discussion was sequenced for a study of T-cell reconstitution after alpha-beta-depleted transplantation in children. The table lists this clonotype with many counts. A TCRbeta library incorporating unique molecular identifiers was prepared. TCRdb ran MiXCR on the PCR reads and lists one entry per CDR3 protein. This repertoire shows more than 400,000 distinct CDR3 sequences, about an eighth found once; its top ten account for around 13%. The origin of this receptor is a female patient between 2 and 10 years old who had a stem cell transplant for aplastic anemia, so the T cells may come from the graft donor. Here the sequenced sample was PBMCs, mostly from graft donor cells, taken 180 days after TCRalphabeta/CD19-depleted stem cell transplant.

The CDR3 loop is CASSTSRSYRETQYF. The CDR3 coding sequence is TGTGCCAGCAGCACCAGCAGGAGCTATCGAGAGACCCAGTACTTC. The chain joins TRBV12-3 or TRBV12-4 to TRBJ2-5; D gene unclear. Trimming took 6 bases from V and 4 from J, leaving 18 bases between them. CDR3 length equals 15 residues.